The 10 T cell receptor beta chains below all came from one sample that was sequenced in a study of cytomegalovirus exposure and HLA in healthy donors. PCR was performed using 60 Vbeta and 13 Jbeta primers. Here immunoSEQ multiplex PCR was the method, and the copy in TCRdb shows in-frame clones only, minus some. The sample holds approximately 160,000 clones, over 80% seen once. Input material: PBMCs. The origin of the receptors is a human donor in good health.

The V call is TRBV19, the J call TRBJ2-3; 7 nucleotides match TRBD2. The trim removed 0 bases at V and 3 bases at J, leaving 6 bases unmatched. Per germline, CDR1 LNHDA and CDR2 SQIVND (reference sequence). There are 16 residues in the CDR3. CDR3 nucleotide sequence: TGTGCCAGTAGTATAGATCGGGCGGGGGATACAGATACGCAGTATTTT. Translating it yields CASSIDRAGDTDTQYF.

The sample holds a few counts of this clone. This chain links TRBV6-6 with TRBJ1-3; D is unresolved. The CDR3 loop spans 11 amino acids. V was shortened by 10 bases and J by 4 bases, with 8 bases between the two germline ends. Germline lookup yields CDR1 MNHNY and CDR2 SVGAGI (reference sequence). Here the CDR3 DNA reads TGTGCCATCCAGATCGGAAACACCATATATTTT. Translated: CAIQIGNTIYF.

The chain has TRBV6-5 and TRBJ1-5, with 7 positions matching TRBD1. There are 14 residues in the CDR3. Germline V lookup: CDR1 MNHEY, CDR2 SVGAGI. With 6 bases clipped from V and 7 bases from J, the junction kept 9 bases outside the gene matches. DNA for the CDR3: TGTGCCAGCAGGACGGGACAGACGGGGCAGCCCCAGCATTTT. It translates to CASRTGQTGQPQHF.

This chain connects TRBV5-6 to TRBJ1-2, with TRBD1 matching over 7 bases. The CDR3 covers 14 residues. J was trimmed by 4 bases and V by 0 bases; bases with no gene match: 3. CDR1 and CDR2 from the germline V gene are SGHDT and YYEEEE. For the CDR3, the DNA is TGTGCCAGCAGCTTGGGACAGGGAATCTATGGCTACACCTTC. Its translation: CASSLGQGIYGYTF. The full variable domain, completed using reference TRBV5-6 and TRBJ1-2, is DAGVTQSPTHLIKTRGQQVTLRCSPKSGHDTVSWYQQALGQGPQFIFQYYEEEERQRGNFPDRFSGHQFPNYSSELNVNALLLGDSALYLCASSLGQGIYGYTFGSGTRLTVV.

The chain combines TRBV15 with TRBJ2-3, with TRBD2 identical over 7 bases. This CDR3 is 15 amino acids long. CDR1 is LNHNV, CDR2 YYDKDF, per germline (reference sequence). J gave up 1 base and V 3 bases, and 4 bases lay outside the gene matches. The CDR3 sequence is CATSREGRGTDTQYF. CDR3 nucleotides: TGTGCCACCAGCAGGGAGGGGAGGGGCACAGATACGCAGTATTTT. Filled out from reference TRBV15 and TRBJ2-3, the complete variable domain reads DAMVIQNPRYQVTQFGKPVTLSCSQTLNHNVMYWYQQKSSQAPKLLFHYYDKDFNNEADTPDNFQSRRPNTSFCFLDIRSPGLGDTAMYLCATSREGRGTDTQYFGPGTRLTVL.

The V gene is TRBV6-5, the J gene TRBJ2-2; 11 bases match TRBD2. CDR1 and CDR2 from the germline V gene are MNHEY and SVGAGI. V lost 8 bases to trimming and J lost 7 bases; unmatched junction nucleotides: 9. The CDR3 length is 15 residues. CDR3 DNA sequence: TGTGCCAGCGCCGCTAGCGGGGGGTCAGACGGGGAGCTGTTTTTT. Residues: CASAASGGSDGELFF.

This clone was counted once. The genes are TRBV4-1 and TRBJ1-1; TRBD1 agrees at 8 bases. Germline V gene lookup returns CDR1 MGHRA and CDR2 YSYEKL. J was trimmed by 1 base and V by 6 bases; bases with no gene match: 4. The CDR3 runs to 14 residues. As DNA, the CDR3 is TGCGCCAGCAGTCTGACAGGGGAGAACACTGAAGCTTTCTTT. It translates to CASSLTGENTEAFF.

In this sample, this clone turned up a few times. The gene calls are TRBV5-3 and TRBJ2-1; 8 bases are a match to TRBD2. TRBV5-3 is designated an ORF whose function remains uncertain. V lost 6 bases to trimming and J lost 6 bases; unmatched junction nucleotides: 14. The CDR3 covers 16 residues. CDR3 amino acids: CARIVSGEKGINEQFF. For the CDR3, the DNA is TGTGCCAGAATTGTTAGCGGGGAAAAGGGGATCAATGAGCAGTTCTTC.

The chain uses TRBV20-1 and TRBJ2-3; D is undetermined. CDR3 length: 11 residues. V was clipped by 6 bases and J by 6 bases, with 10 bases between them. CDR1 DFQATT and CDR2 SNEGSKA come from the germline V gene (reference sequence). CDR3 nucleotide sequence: TGCAGTGCCACTTACCTGGATACGCAGTATTTT. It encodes CSATYLDTQYF.

This chain's CDR3 is CSASRGRRAFF. CDR3 DNA sequence: TGCAGTGCTTCCAGGGGGCGGCGAGCTTTCTTT. The V and J genes are TRBV20-1 and TRBJ1-1, with 8 bases identical to TRBD1. The CDR3 extends over 11 amino acids. Germline CDR1 and CDR2: DFQATT and SNEGSKA (reference sequence). With V trimmed by 5 bases and J by 10 bases, 6 bases remained unmatched.